Presented here are 32 T cell receptor beta chains from one specimen sequenced in a study of T cells after posttransplantation cyclophosphamide. Here immunoSEQ multiplex PCR was the method, and the copy in TCRdb shows in-frame clones only, minus some. The sample yields approximately 26,000 clones, roughly 90% seen once. Material: PBMCs. Every receptor here comes from a man aged 50-59 years.

The rearrangement uses TRBV7-6 and TRBJ2-1; D perhaps matches TRBD2 (6 bases). Trimming pared 2 bases from V and 9 bases from J, leaving 11 bases between. CDR3 size: 13 residues. The germline CDR1 and CDR2 sequences are SGHVS and FNYEAQ. This chain's CDR3 is CASSLKGGTEQFF. The CDR3 DNA is TGTGCCAGCAGCTTAAAGGGCGGGACTGAGCAGTTCTTC.

In its sample, this clone was seen once. The CDR3 is CASSPGQGNYGYTF. The CDR3 DNA follows: TGTGCCAGCTCACCCGGGCAGGGGAACTATGGCTACACCTTC. The V gene is TRBV18, the J gene TRBJ1-2, with D possibly TRBD1 on 6 matching bases. V lost 3 bases and J 2 bases, leaving 10 bases between the germline ends. Germline V gene sequence: CDR1 KGHSH, CDR2 LQKENI. This CDR3 comprises 14 residues.

Written as DNA, the CDR3 is TGTGCCAGCTCGTCGAGGCAGCGGAATTCACCCCTCCACTTT. This gives the protein CASSSRQRNSPLHF. The V and J genes are TRBV6-5 and TRBJ1-6; D is ambiguous. The CDR3 sequence is 14 residues long. CDR1 is MNHEY, CDR2 SVGAGI, per germline. Trimming removed 8 bases at V and 7 bases at J, with 15 bases between.

J is TRBJ2-1 and V is TRBV7-9, with TRBD2 matching 9 bases. This CDR3 has 16 amino acids. With 6 bases clipped from V and 6 bases from J, the junction kept 12 bases outside the gene matches. CDR1 SEHNR and CDR2 FQNEAQ come from the germline V gene (reference sequence). This CDR3 reads CASRTGTSLFSNEQFF. The CDR3 DNA follows: TGTGCCAGCAGAACCGGGACTAGCTTATTCAGCAATGAGCAGTTCTTC.

DNA for the CDR3: TGTGCCAGCCTGTACAGGGACACCGGGGAGCTGTTTTTT. This gives the protein CASLYRDTGELFF. This rearrangement joins TRBV28 to TRBJ2-2; tentatively, D is TRBD1 (6 bases). CDR1 MDHEN and CDR2 SYDVKM come from the germline V gene. V shed 8 bases and J shed 3 bases, with 10 bases lying between them. The CDR3 totals 13 residues.

This sequence joins TRBV4-2 and TRBJ2-1; 10 bases match TRBD1. The CDR3 has 16 amino acids. In germline, CDR1 is LGHNA, CDR2 YNFKEQ. Trimming cost V 5 bases and J 5 bases; bases outside gene matches: 9. DNA of the CDR3: TGTGCCAGCAGCTATACGGACAGGGGGGGGGACAATGAGCAGTTCTTC. Translated: CASSYTDRGGDNEQFF.

The V and J genes are TRBV7-9 and TRBJ1-2, with no clear D. Deletions cut 5 bases from V and 0 bases from J, with 13 bases between. This CDR3 spans 15 amino acids. Germline V gene data show CDR1 as SEHNR and CDR2 as FQNEAQ (reference sequence). CDR3 nucleotide sequence: TGTGCCAGCAGCCTTAGGACTCTAGCTAACTATGGCTACACCTTC. This translates into CASSLRTLANYGYTF.

This rearrangement joins TRBV18 to TRBJ2-1, with a weak D call TRBD2 (5 bases). CDR1 is KGHSH, CDR2 LQKENI, per germline. Trimming removed 3 bases at V and 1 base at J, with 7 bases between. The CDR3 contains 14 residues. The CDR3 loop is CASSPSGSYNEQFF. CDR3 DNA: TGTGCCAGCTCACCGAGCGGATCCTACAATGAGCAGTTCTTC.

This clone was seen once. The chain is built from TRBV9 and TRBJ2-5; 8 bases match TRBD1. Germline-derived CDR1 and CDR2 are SGDLS and YYNGEE. V lost 4 bases and J lost 7; bases outside the gene matches: 12. This CDR3 comprises 15 residues. In DNA, the CDR3 is TGTGCCAGCAGCACAACGCAGGGGGCTGTCGGGACCCAGTACTTC. Residues: CASSTTQGAVGTQYF.

The V call is TRBV6-1, the J call TRBJ2-6; tentative D call: TRBD1 (5 bases). CDR1 and CDR2 (germline): MNHNS, SASEGT. V was shortened by 5 bases and J by 0 bases, with 8 bases between the two germline ends. The CDR3 totals 15 residues. CDR3 DNA: TGTGCCAGCAGTCTAGACAGCTCTGGGGCCAACGTCCTGACTTTC. Translated: CASSLDSSGANVLTF.

The V gene is TRBV7-3, the J gene TRBJ2-2; TRBD2 might be the D (6 bases). The length of the CDR3 is 16 residues. Germline loops: CDR1 SGHTA, CDR2 FQGTGA. V dropped 1 base and J dropped 2 bases, with 11 bases sitting between them. The CDR3 bases are TGTGCCAGCAGCTTAATGGCGGGACCTAACACCGGGGAGCTGTTTTTT. Translated: CASSLMAGPNTGELFF.

The J gene is TRBJ2-3, the V gene TRBV6-6; TRBD2 matches 7 bases. The CDR3 is 14 amino acids. The trim removed 6 bases at V and 3 bases at J, leaving 6 bases unmatched. Germline V lookup: CDR1 MNHNY, CDR2 SVGAGI (reference sequence). The CDR3 here is CASRREGQTDTQYF. In nucleotides, the CDR3 is TGTGCCAGCAGAAGGGAGGGCCAGACAGATACGCAGTATTTT.

This clone was detected only a few times. V usage is TRBV4-2 and J usage is TRBJ2-7; weak D call: TRBD2 (5 bases). V lost 1 base and J 3 bases, leaving 13 bases between the germline ends. CDR1 is LGHNA, CDR2 YNFKEQ, per germline. CDR3 length: 15 residues. The CDR3 is CASSQGEGSFYEQYF. Here the CDR3 DNA reads TGTGCCAGCAGCCAAGGGGAAGGGAGCTTCTACGAGCAGTACTTC.

This chain links TRBV7-9 with TRBJ2-3; 9 nucleotides align to TRBD2. Germline CDR1 SEHNR, CDR2 FQNEAQ (reference sequence). The CDR3 covers 15 residues. V gave up 2 bases and J gave up 4 bases; unmatched junction bases: 4. CDR3: CASSLQRTSADTQYF. CDR3 nucleotides: TGTGCCAGCAGCTTACAGAGGACTAGCGCAGATACGCAGTATTTT.

The chain is built from TRBV10-1 and TRBJ2-2; 8 bases agree with TRBD2. Germline trimming cut 2 bases from V and 5 bases from J; bases unmatched to any gene: 1. The CDR3 consists of 14 residues. Germline CDR1 WNHNN, CDR2 SYGVQD (reference sequence). CDR3 coding DNA: TGCGCCAGCAGTGAGCGGGGGGGTACCGGGGAGCTGTTTTTT. It codes for CASSERGGTGELFF.

The V and J genes are TRBV7-3 and TRBJ2-2; D is perhaps TRBD2 (5 bases). The germline CDR1 and CDR2 sequences are SGHTA and FQGTGA. V was shortened by 3 bases and J by 6 bases, with 17 bases between the two germline ends. The CDR3 covers 16 residues. The CDR3 region has the DNA TGTGCCAGCAGCTTCGACCCTAGCAGGAGCGCCGGGGAGCTGTTTTTT. It codes for CASSFDPSRSAGELFF.

The chain joins TRBV5-6 to TRBJ1-1; 8 bases agree with TRBD1. Germline CDR1 reads SGHDT; CDR2 reads YYEEEE. V lost 1 base and J lost 4; bases outside the gene matches: 9. There are 16 residues in the CDR3. CDR3 DNA sequence: TGTGCCAGCAGCTTGAACCCGACAGGGGATTCCACTGAAGCTTTCTTT. It codes for CASSLNPTGDSTEAFF.

The chain uses TRBV5-5 and TRBJ1-3, with D possibly matching TRBD1 (6 bases). CDR3 size: 16 residues. V lost 4 bases and J 2 bases, leaving 16 bases between the germline ends. Per the germline V gene, CDR1 is SGHKS and CDR2 is YYEKEE (reference sequence). The DNA of the CDR3 is TGTGCCAGCAGCCCGCTTATTTGGGGGCCTGGAAACACCATATATTTT. Its translation: CASSPLIWGPGNTIYF.

This clone has just a few counts. This sequence joins TRBV27 and TRBJ2-7; TRBD1 might be the D (6 bases). Germline V CDR1 and CDR2: MNHEY, SMNVEV (reference sequence). The V and J ends lost 1 base and 7 bases respectively, with 14 bases between them. This CDR3 region has 14 residues. The CDR3 DNA sequence: TGTGCCAGCAGTTTATACCCAGGGGCTTGGGAGCAGTACTTC. Protein: CASSLYPGAWEQYF.

CDR3 loop: CAIGAAKYSGANVLTF. The CDR3 region has the DNA TGTGCCATCGGGGCAGCTAAGTACTCTGGGGCCAACGTCCTGACTTTC. The rearrangement joins TRBV10-3 to TRBJ2-6; D is perhaps TRBD1 (5 bases). The CDR3 contains 16 residues. Germline V gives CDR1 ENHRY, CDR2 SYGVKD. With 8 bases removed from V and 0 bases from J, the gap between germline ends came to 14 bases.

The chain joins TRBV5-1 to TRBJ2-1; tentative D call: TRBD2 (5 bases). The CDR3 is 15 residues long. Germline CDR1 is SGHRS and CDR2 is YFSETQ. V was shortened by 2 bases and J by 0 bases, with 9 bases between the two germline ends. This CDR3 reads CASSFRGSSYNEQFF. The DNA of the CDR3 is TGCGCCAGCAGCTTCAGAGGGAGCTCCTACAATGAGCAGTTCTTC.

A word on this clone: This same CDR3 is encoded by further DNA sequences in the sample. This chain connects TRBV29-1 to TRBJ2-7, with 8 bases that match TRBD2. Germline assignment: CDR1 SQVTM and CDR2 ANQGSEA. The CDR3 totals 14 residues. Trimming cost V 4 bases and J 0 bases; bases outside gene matches: 5. This CDR3 is CSVGGGRSSYEQYF. CDR3 nucleotide sequence: TGCAGCGTTGGCGGCGGGAGGAGCTCCTACGAGCAGTACTTC.

The chain couples TRBV5-1 to TRBJ2-1; D is perhaps TRBD2 (5 bases). The V gene lost 1 base and the J gene lost 10 bases, with 9 bases spanning the gap. The germline CDR1 and CDR2 sequences are SGHRS and YFSETQ. The CDR3 totals 12 residues. CDR3: CASSLYRGEQFF. The CDR3 nucleotides are TGCGCCAGCAGCTTGTATCGCGGGGAGCAGTTCTTC.

This clone was observed a handful of times. The chain is built from TRBV28 and TRBJ1-4, with 8 bases aligning to TRBD1. The CDR3 sequence is 15 residues long. With 6 bases clipped from V and 7 bases from J, the junction kept 10 bases outside the gene matches. Germline CDR1 is MDHEN and CDR2 is SYDVKM. CDR3 residues: CASSPRGLGSEKLFF. The CDR3, as DNA: TGTGCCAGCAGCCCCAGGGGGCTTGGGAGTGAAAAACTGTTTTTT.

The chain links TRBV2 to TRBJ1-1; D is ambiguous. The CDR3 consists of 11 residues. The V and J ends lost 6 bases and 2 bases respectively, with 4 bases between them. The V gene's germline CDR1 is SNHLY and CDR2 FYNNEI. DNA for the CDR3: TGTGCCAGCAGACTAAACACTGAAGCTTTCTTT. It translates to CASRLNTEAFF.

The chain is built from TRBV2 and TRBJ1-5, with TRBD1 matching over 7 bases. The germline V gene encodes CDR1 SNHLY and CDR2 FYNNEI. V was clipped by 5 bases and J by 5 bases; unmatched bases: 3. CDR3 length: 13 amino acids. CDR3 loop: CASSYTGDQPQHF. Written as DNA, the CDR3 is TGTGCCAGCAGTTATACAGGGGATCAGCCCCAGCATTTT.

CDR3 nucleotides: TGCAGCGTTACCGATACAGGGGTGGGGGAGACCCAGTACTTC. It is translated as CSVTDTGVGETQYF. V gene TRBV29-1 combines with J gene TRBJ2-5; TRBD1 aligns across 7 bases. Germline V gene lookup returns CDR1 SQVTM and CDR2 ANQGSEA. The CDR3 length is 14 residues. Trimming removed 5 bases from V and 5 bases from J; junction bases left unmatched: 11.

The V and J genes are TRBV6-6 and TRBJ2-7; D unclear. The germline V and J ends were trimmed by 1 base and 9 bases, with 13 bases remaining between them. The CDR3 is 13 amino acids. The V gene's germline CDR1 is MNHNY and CDR2 SVGAGI (reference sequence). The CDR3 DNA is TGTGCCAGCAGTTACTACGGGTCCCAGAGGCAGTACTTC. This gives the protein CASSYYGSQRQYF.

The chain has TRBV29-1 and TRBJ1-1; a weak D match, TRBD1 (5 bases). V was trimmed by 4 bases and J by 1 base, leaving 10 bases between them. The CDR3 is made up of 13 amino acids. Germline-derived CDR1 and CDR2 are SQVTM and ANQGSEA. Written as DNA, the CDR3 is TGCAGCGTTGTCGGAGGGGAGAACACTGAAGCTTTCTTT. The encoded protein is CSVVGGENTEAFF. Combining the CDR3 with reference TRBV29-1 and TRBJ1-1 gives the whole variable domain SAVISQKPSRDICQRGTSLTIQCQVDSQVTMMFWYRQQPGQSLTLIATANQGSEATYESGFVIDKFPISRPNLTFSTLTVSNMSPEDSSIYLCSVVGGENTEAFFGQGTRLTVV.

V and J are TRBV6-5 and TRBJ1-1, with D possibly being TRBD1 (6 bases). Germline CDR1 and CDR2: MNHEY and SVGAGI. V lost 8 bases and J lost 7, with 14 bases in between. This CDR3 is 12 amino acids long. CDR3 in amino acids: CASLRGGGEAFF. CDR3 in DNA: TGTGCCAGCCTAAGGGGGGGTGGTGAAGCTTTCTTT.

The chain combines TRBV6-5 with TRBJ2-7; D call uncertain. This CDR3 region has 14 residues. The V and J ends lost 6 bases and 7 bases respectively, with 19 bases between them. The V gene's germline CDR1 is MNHEY and CDR2 SVGAGI. CDR3 in DNA: TGTGCCAGCAGATACGACTGGCGAGCGCGAGAGCAGTACTTC. It specifies CASRYDWRAREQYF.

V usage is TRBV6-1 and J usage is TRBJ2-7; maybe TRBD2 (6 bases). CDR1 is MNHNS, CDR2 SASEGT, per germline. The V end was cut by 2 bases, the J end by 3 bases, with 14 bases between. The CDR3 consists of 15 residues. Here the CDR3 reads CASSEPHWRVYEQYF. Written as DNA, the CDR3 is TGTGCCAGCAGTGAACCCCACTGGAGGGTCTACGAGCAGTACTTC.